Shown below are 17 T cell receptor beta chains from a single sample sequenced in a study of identical twins. TCRdb reprocessed the 5' RACE reads with MiXCR, giving one entry per CDR3 protein. The sample records about 330,000 distinct CDR3 sequences, roughly 12% being singletons. These data also featured in a second study, about yellow fever vaccine responses in identical twins.

Sequencing was performed on CD8+ T cells sorted from blood. The receptors come from a woman aged 18 to 35 in good health.

The chain links TRBV7-8 to TRBJ1-1, with unresolved D. The CDR3 contains 11 residues. Trimming cost V 3 bases and J 5 bases, with 4 bases left between them. The germline V gene has CDR1 SGHVS and CDR2 FQNEAQ. The CDR3 sequence is CASSFETEAFF. The CDR3 nucleotides read TGTGCCAGCAGCTTTGAGACTGAAGCTTTCTTT.

This clonotype was seen repeatedly, ten times or more. V usage is TRBV11-2 and J usage is TRBJ2-7; no firm D call. The CDR3 contains 17 residues. Trimming pared 0 bases from V and 0 bases from J, leaving 15 bases between. CDR1 is SGHAT and CDR2 is FQNNGV in the germline V gene. CDR3 sequence: CASSLEWTAYNSYEQYV. The DNA for the CDR3 is TGTGCCAGCAGCTTAGAGTGGACGGCCTATAACTCCTACGAGCAGTACGTC.

This chain links TRBV2 with TRBJ2-1; no definite D call. The V end was cut by 2 bases, the J end by 3 bases, with 8 bases between. Germline loops: CDR1 SNHLY, CDR2 FYNNEI. The CDR3 runs to 14 residues. CDR3 in DNA: TGTGCCAGCAGTGAAAGGGTAGGCTACAATGAGCAGTTCTTC. It translates to CASSERVGYNEQFF.

This clonotype has more than one count but fewer than ten. This chain links TRBV5-6 with TRBJ1-1, with TRBD1 identical over 8 bases. Germline CDR1 reads SGHDT; CDR2 reads YYEEEE. The CDR3 length is 16 residues. The trim removed 0 bases at V and 5 bases at J, leaving 9 bases unmatched. The CDR3 protein is CASSLAQGAGETEAFF. The DNA of the CDR3 is TGTGCCAGCAGCTTGGCGCAGGGGGCGGGGGAGACTGAAGCTTTCTTT.

CDR3 sequence (DNA): TGTGCCAGCAGCGAGGTGAGCGGGTCGGGAGCGTACGATAGAACAGATACGCAGTATTTT. Amino acids: CASSEVSGSGAYDRTDTQYF. The V gene is TRBV9, the J gene TRBJ2-3, with a tentative D call TRBD2 (6 bases). This CDR3 spans 20 amino acids. V was cut by 3 bases and J by 3 bases, with 29 bases left in between. Germline-derived CDR1 and CDR2 are SGDLS and YYNGEE.

This clonotype was seen more than once but under ten times. The chain carries TRBV27 and TRBJ2-7; a weak D match, TRBD2 (5 bases). Trimming cost V 5 bases and J 5 bases, with 16 bases left between them. The germline V gene encodes CDR1 MNHEY and CDR2 SMNVEV (reference sequence). The CDR3 is 14 residues long. The CDR3 DNA reads TGTGCCAGCAGTCCACTGGTCTCCGGGGACGAGCAGTACTTC. This gives the protein CASSPLVSGDEQYF.

This clonotype came up a few times. The chain links TRBV29-1 to TRBJ2-3; 9 positions match TRBD1. CDR3 length equals 14 residues. The germline V gene encodes CDR1 SQVTM and CDR2 ANQGSEA. J lost 1 base, V lost 3 bases, and 2 bases had no gene match. The CDR3: CSVEGDRGTDTQYF. The CDR3 DNA is TGCAGCGTTGAGGGGGACAGGGGCACAGATACGCAGTATTTT.

In this sample, this clonotype turned up a few times. This chain connects TRBV28 to TRBJ2-5; 11 bases fit TRBD2. The germline gives CDR1 MDHEN, CDR2 SYDVKM. V was pared by 6 bases and J by 6 bases, with 15 bases of the junction left unmatched. The CDR3 is made up of 17 amino acids. CDR3 in amino acids: CASSLDPTSGTGKTQYF. CDR3 DNA: TGTGCCAGCAGCCTGGACCCGACTAGCGGGACTGGAAAGACCCAGTACTTC. The whole variable domain, remainder taken from reference TRBV28 and TRBJ2-5, is DVKVTQSSRYLVKRTGEKVFLECVQDMDHENMFWYRQDPGLGLRLIYFSYDVKMKEKGDIPEGYSVSREKKERFSLILESASTNQTSMYLCASSLDPTSGTGKTQYFGPGTRLLVL.

Only a few counts were recorded for this clonotype. This chain links TRBV6-1 with TRBJ1-1; TRBD1 aligns across 9 bases. Germline lookup yields CDR1 MNHNS and CDR2 SASEGT. V was clipped by 8 bases and J by 1 base; unmatched bases: 11. The CDR3 sequence is 16 residues long. The CDR3 bases are TGTGCCAGCGAGGCGTGGGACAGGGTCCGGAACACTGAAGCTTTCTTT. It codes for CASEAWDRVRNTEAFF.

This clonotype was counted at least ten times. J is TRBJ2-1 and V is TRBV10-3, with 7 bases matching TRBD2. Trimming took 3 bases from V and 10 from J; bases not matched to a gene: 12. Germline V gene lookup returns CDR1 ENHRY and CDR2 SYGVKD. There are 15 residues in the CDR3. The CDR3 sequence: CAISDRDYRAPEQFF. The CDR3 region has the DNA TGTGCCATCAGTGACCGGGACTATAGGGCCCCGGAGCAGTTCTTC.

The V gene is TRBV9, the J gene TRBJ2-5; D remains ambiguous. CDR1 is SGDLS and CDR2 is YYNGEE in the germline V gene. Trimming pared 0 bases from V and 1 base from J, leaving 7 bases between. The CDR3 consists of 14 residues. In DNA, the CDR3 is TGTGCCAGCAGCGTAGGCCCAGCCCAAGAGACCCAGTACTTC. Translation: CASSVGPAQETQYF.

The chain uses TRBV4-1 and TRBJ2-1; TRBD2 matches 10 bases. Germline V gives CDR1 MGHRA, CDR2 YSYEKL. Losses at the gene ends were 0 bases for V and 9 bases for J; bases not matched to a gene: 20. The CDR3 totals 20 residues. The CDR3 protein is CASSQDLRPSGSRESPEQFF. The CDR3 region has the DNA TGCGCCAGCAGCCAAGATCTTCGGCCTAGCGGGAGCCGTGAATCTCCTGAGCAGTTCTTC.

This clonotype has a handful of counts. The V gene is TRBV11-2, the J gene TRBJ1-1, with a weak D call TRBD1 (5 bases). Trimming stripped 1 base from V and 3 bases from J, with 9 bases between. The CDR3 is 14 residues long. The germline CDR1 and CDR2 sequences are SGHAT and FQNNGV. CDR3 bases: TGTGCCAGCAGCTTAGTTCTGGGACACACTGAAGCTTTCTTT. Amino acids: CASSLVLGHTEAFF.

The rearrangement joins TRBV11-2 to TRBJ2-7; 9 nucleotides match TRBD2. This CDR3 is 15 amino acids long. V lost 1 base, J lost 5 bases, and 6 bases stayed unmatched. Per germline, CDR1 SGHAT and CDR2 FQNNGV. CDR3 nucleotide sequence: TGTGCCAGCAGCTTAGGCCAGCGGGGGGCCCACGAGCAGTACGTC. Translation: CASSLGQRGAHEQYV.

V is TRBV12-3 or TRBV12-4 and J is TRBJ1-5; D unresolved. CDR3 size: 14 residues. V was shortened by 2 bases and J by 7 bases, with 12 bases between the two germline ends. CDR3 region: CASSLMGGIQPQHF. In nucleotides, the CDR3 is TGTGCCAGCAGTTTAATGGGTGGGATACAGCCCCAGCATTTT.

This clonotype was counted at least ten times. The chain joins TRBV20-1 to TRBJ2-3; TRBD2 is a possible D gene (5 bases). Trimming stripped 6 bases from V and 4 bases from J, with 23 bases between. Per germline, CDR1 DFQATT and CDR2 SNEGSKA (reference sequence). The CDR3 is made up of 16 amino acids. The CDR3 spells CSANSILEESADTQYF. The CDR3 DNA is TGCAGTGCCAATTCGATATTGGAGGAATCGGCAGATACGCAGTATTTT.

V gene TRBV7-9 combines with J gene TRBJ2-4, with D uncertain. V was shortened by 3 bases and J by 0 bases, with 15 bases between the two germline ends. CDR3 length equals 17 residues. The germline gives CDR1 SEHNR, CDR2 FQNEAQ (reference sequence). The CDR3 loop is CASSLISVGLAKNIQYF. In nucleotides, the CDR3 is TGTGCCAGCAGCTTGATTTCAGTAGGGCTAGCCAAAAACATTCAGTACTTC.